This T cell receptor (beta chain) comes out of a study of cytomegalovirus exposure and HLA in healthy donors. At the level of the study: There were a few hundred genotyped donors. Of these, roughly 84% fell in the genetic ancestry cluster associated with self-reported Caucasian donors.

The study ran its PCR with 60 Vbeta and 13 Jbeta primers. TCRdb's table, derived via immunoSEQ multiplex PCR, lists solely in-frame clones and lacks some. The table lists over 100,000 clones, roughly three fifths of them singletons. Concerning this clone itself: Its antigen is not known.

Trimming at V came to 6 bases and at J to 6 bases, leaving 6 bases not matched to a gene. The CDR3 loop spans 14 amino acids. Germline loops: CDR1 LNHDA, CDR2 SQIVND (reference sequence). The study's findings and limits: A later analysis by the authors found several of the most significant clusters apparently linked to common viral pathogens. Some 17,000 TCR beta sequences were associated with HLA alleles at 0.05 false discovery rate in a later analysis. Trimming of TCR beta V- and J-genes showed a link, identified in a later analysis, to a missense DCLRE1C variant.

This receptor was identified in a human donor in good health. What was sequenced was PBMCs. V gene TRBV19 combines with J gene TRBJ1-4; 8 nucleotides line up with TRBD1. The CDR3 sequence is CASSPDRVDEKLFF. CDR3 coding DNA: TGTGCCAGTAGCCCGGACAGGGTGGATGAAAAACTGTTTTTT.